This TCR beta chain was recovered during a study of blood T cells in healthy people across ages. Extraction yielded at least 6 micrograms of total RNA per sample. Alongside a J-beta primer mix, a sample-barcoded 5' primer served in a second PCR lasting about 7 to 11 cycles. Each of the samples gave a minimum of 3 million paired-end reads that contained CDR3. TCRdb independently ran MiXCR on the 5' RACE reads; one entry per CDR3 protein. In the table there are around 800,000 distinct CDR3 sequences, roughly 44% of which are singletons. The receptor was derived from a man aged 60 to 69 in good health. The sequencing input was blood.

The CDR3 coding sequence is TGTGCCAGCAGCTTGGGACTAGCGGGGCTCACAGATACGCAGTATTTT. This encodes CASSLGLAGLTDTQYF. V is TRBV7-3 and J is TRBJ2-3, with TRBD2 identical over 13 bases. Per germline, CDR1 SGHTA and CDR2 FQGTGA. The V and J ends lost 3 bases and 2 bases, in that order; junction bases with no gene match: 2. The CDR3 is 16 residues long.